The entry below describes one TCR beta chain. Its antigen is as yet unknown. The data belong to a study of cytomegalovirus exposure and HLA in healthy donors. Study-level results: Clonal expansion was found to be greater in HLA-associated TCR beta chains than in equally common others in a later analysis. Reported results showed that the classifier diagnosed cytomegalovirus status with high specificity and sensitivity. Later analysis reportedly placed an Asian-associated ancestry cluster below the approximately 730-donor mean in N-insertions.

Use of 60 Vbeta and 13 Jbeta primers characterized the PCR. TCRdb keeps only in-frame clones here, not all; method: immunoSEQ multiplex PCR. The table shows some 150,000 clones, with around 79% occurring only once. Looked up from germline, CDR1 is MNHNS and CDR2 is SASEGT. The CDR3 spans 15 residues. Trimming at V came to 1 base and at J to 6 bases, leaving 4 bases not matched to a gene. The chain is built from TRBV6-1 and TRBJ1-5; TRBD1 matches 9 bases. Sequenced input: PBMCs. The TCR comes from a human donor in good health. CDR3 amino acids: CASSEGQGGSQPQHF. CDR3 nucleotides: TGTGCCAGCAGTGAAGGACAGGGGGGGAGTCAGCCCCAGCATTTT.